This T cell receptor beta chain was obtained from a study of blood T cell repertoires in COVID-19. Overall study context: PBMCs, B-cell-depleted T cells, or T cells provided the cDNA or gDNA that made up the material.

Followed longitudinally, the Seattle patients had been enrolled during active infection. This CDR3 is built from 14 residues. Trimming removed 4 bases at V and 4 bases at J, with 13 bases between. Germline lookup yields CDR1 SNHLY and CDR2 FYNNEI. Authors' methods: Nucleated cell number was recorded as an estimate derived from reference gene primer amplification. Libraries were prepared by immunoSEQ multiplex PCR; TCRdb keeps only in-frame clonotypes and omits some of them. V, J and clone size are those of that table, while D and trimming were read from the DNA. The table shows about 170,000 clones, with approximately 84% occurring only once.

This TCR was recovered from a woman of 80 years or more with COVID-19, enrolled during active disease. The J gene is TRBJ2-5, the V gene TRBV2, with a possible D match to TRBD1 (6 bases). The sequenced sample was peripheral blood. Here the CDR3 reads CASSGSRQVETQYF. The DNA for the CDR3 is TGTGCCAGCAGTGGAAGCCGACAGGTAGAGACCCAGTACTTC.